These T cell receptor beta chains were read from a single sample in a study of T cell responses to AZD1222 COVID-19 vaccine. The protocol was immunoSEQ multiplex PCR, while the TCRdb copy is restricted to in-frame clones and leaves out a portion. The sample consists of tens of thousands of clones, around 84% of them appearing once. Sequencing was performed on peripheral blood, taken on day 0 of AZD1222 vaccination. These receptors all come from an adult in good health. The CDR3 runs from the conserved cysteine through the conserved F or W. The D gene is left open where the match is weak. Expanded clones get a size class; other rows say once, few or many, or leave the size out.

>TRBJ1-5|TRBV11-2|TRBD1|-
CASSLTWTGSNQPQHF
TGTGCCAGCAGCCTGACATGGACAGGGAGCAATCAGCCCCAGCATTTT
>TRBJ1-1|TRBV2|TRBD1|-
CASSWRQGDSAFF
TGTGCCAGCAGTTGGAGACAGGGAGATTCGGCTTTCTTT
>TRBJ1-3|TRBV4-2|TRBD1|-
CASSQASTGVAGNTIYF
TGTGCCAGCAGCCAAGCCTCGACAGGGGTTGCTGGAAACACCATATATTTT
>TRBJ1-2|TRBV3-1/TRBV3-2|-|-
CASSQEVIGNYGYTF
TGTGCCAGCAGCCAAGAGGTGATAGGGAACTATGGCTACACCTTC
>TRBJ2-2|TRBV10-1|-|-
CASPSGDSGELFF
TGCGCCAGCCCCAGCGGAGACTCCGGGGAGCTGTTTTTT
>TRBJ2-7|TRBV5-5|TRBD1|-
CASSPQGESYEQYF
TGTGCCAGCAGCCCACAGGGGGAAAGCTACGAGCAGTACTTC
>TRBJ2-2|TRBV2|-|-
CASSGPGINTGELFF
TGTGCCAGCAGTGGCCCCGGGATTAACACCGGGGAGCTGTTTTTT
>TRBJ2-2|TRBV5-1|-|-
CASRDRNTGELFF
TGCGCCAGCAGAGACAGGAACACCGGGGAGCTGTTTTTT
>TRBJ2-7|TRBV11-3|TRBD1|-
CASSPGQDGDEQYF
TGTGCCAGCAGCCCGGGACAGGACGGTGACGAGCAGTACTTC
>TRBJ2-5|TRBV6-2/TRBV6-3|TRBD2|-
CASSYLTSGEETQYF
TGTGCCAGCAGTTACTTGACTAGCGGGGAAGAGACCCAGTACTTC
>TRBJ1-3|TRBV5-5|-|-
CASSLDIYSGNTIYF
TGTGCCAGCAGCTTGGACATCTACTCTGGAAACACCATATATTTT
>TRBJ2-3|TRBV5-8|-|-
CASSPTGLRTDTQYF
TGTGCCAGCAGCCCAACCGGGCTGCGCACAGATACGCAGTATTTT
>TRBJ1-4|TRBV7-2|-|-
CASSLAGGGSEKLFF
TGTGCCAGCAGCTTAGCGGGGGGTGGGAGTGAAAAACTGTTTTTT
>TRBJ2-7|TRBV2|TRBD2|-
CASTLTSGPYEQYF
TGTGCCAGCACTCTCACTAGCGGGCCCTACGAGCAGTACTTC
>TRBJ2-3|TRBV6-2/TRBV6-3|TRBD2|-
CASSDGLATDTQYF
TGTGCCAGCAGTGATGGACTAGCGACAGATACGCAGTATTTT
>TRBJ1-2|TRBV7-9|-|-
CASSVQSNGYTF
TGTGCCAGCAGTGTCCAATCTAATGGCTACACCTTC
>TRBJ2-1|TRBV19|-|-
CASSIEGSFSYNEQFF
TGTGCCAGTAGTATAGAGGGCTCGTTCTCCTACAATGAGCAGTTCTTC
>TRBJ1-2|TRBV2|TRBD1|few
CASSRDRGRYGYTF
TGTGCCAGCAGTCGGGACAGGGGGAGGTATGGCTACACCTTC
>TRBJ1-4|TRBV30|-|-
CALDSGLNEKLFF
TGTGCCCTCGATTCCGGCCTCAATGAAAAACTGTTTTTT
>TRBJ1-1|TRBV9|TRBD1|-
CASSAQTGEAFF
TGTGCCAGCAGCGCTCAGACAGGGGAAGCTTTCTTT
>TRBJ1-4|TRBV30|-|-
CAWSVPQQGDEKLFF
TGTGCCTGGAGTGTCCCTCAGCAGGGTGATGAAAAACTGTTTTTT
>TRBJ1-2|TRBV9|-|-
CASSPTQGGTGYGYTF
TGTGCCAGCAGCCCCACCCAGGGAGGCACGGGGTATGGCTACACCTTC
>TRBJ1-4|TRBV7-9|TRBD1|-
CASSLFGTATNEKLFF
TGTGCCAGCAGCTTATTTGGGACAGCAACTAATGAAAAACTGTTTTTT
>TRBJ1-5|TRBV7-2|-|-
CASSNGGNQPQHF
TGTGCCAGTTCTAATGGGGGCAATCAGCCCCAGCATTTT
>TRBJ2-1|TRBV12-5|TRBD2|-
CASARTSLNEQFF
TGTGCTAGTGCCCGGACTAGTCTGAATGAGCAGTTCTTC
>TRBJ1-2|TRBV4-1|-|-
CASTLGRSANYGYTF
TGCGCCAGCACCCTGGGCAGAAGTGCTAACTATGGCTACACCTTC
>TRBJ2-1|TRBV7-7|TRBD2|once
CASSLKLAYYNEQFF
TGTGCCAGCAGCTTAAAACTAGCGTATTACAATGAGCAGTTCTTC
>TRBJ2-5|TRBV12-3/TRBV12-4|-|once
CASSGDPAETQYF
TGTGCCAGCAGTGGGGACCCAGCGGAGACCCAGTACTTC
>TRBJ2-1|TRBV5-5|TRBD2|-
CASSLAGGTYNEQFF
TGTGCCAGCAGCTTGGCGGGGGGGACGTACAATGAGCAGTTCTTC
>TRBJ1-2|TRBV19|-|-
CASSMGSGANYGYTF
TGTGCCAGTAGTATGGGTTCGGGGGCGAACTATGGCTACACCTTC
>TRBJ1-1|TRBV6-2/TRBV6-3|-|-
CASSQGRVAFF
TGTGCCAGCAGTCAGGGACGAGTAGCTTTCTTT
>TRBJ1-1|TRBV3-1/TRBV3-2|-|once
CASSQETRTEAFF
TGTGCCAGCAGCCAAGAGACGAGGACTGAAGCTTTCTTT
>TRBJ2-5|TRBV29-1|-|-
CSVAREETQYF
TGCAGCGTTGCCAGGGAAGAGACCCAGTACTTC
>TRBJ1-1|TRBV24-1|-|-
CATSDKPGHSYTEAFF
TGTGCCACCAGTGACAAGCCGGGACATTCGTACACTGAAGCTTTCTTT
>TRBJ1-1|TRBV25-1|-|-
CASSRGSWGAFF
TGTGCCAGCAGTCGGGGCTCATGGGGAGCTTTCTTT
>TRBJ2-5|TRBV5-4|-|-
CASSLEAQETQYF
TGTGCCAGCAGCTTGGAGGCCCAAGAGACCCAGTACTTC